This T cell receptor beta chain was profiled in a study of metastatic and nonmetastatic thyroid tumors. From the PCR reads, TCRdb re-called clones with MiXCR. The profile shows around 50,000 clones, 25% to 35% of them singletons. Among the patients, none had received any treatment before thyroid surgery. The length of the CDR3 is 14 residues. The V and J ends lost 8 bases and 4 bases respectively, with 21 bases between them. Germline V gene data show CDR1 as DFQATT and CDR2 as SNEGSKA (reference sequence). The chain links TRBV20-1 to TRBJ2-7; the D is unclear. The sample consisted of blood. This receptor was identified in a female donor with papillary thyroid cancer or a benign thyroid nodule (not recorded which). Some clones in this sample may be carry-over from other donors' samples. CDR3 sequence: CSTTLRGQEYEQYF. The CDR3 DNA reads as TGCAGTACTACTTTGCGCGGCCAGGAATACGAGCAGTACTTC.